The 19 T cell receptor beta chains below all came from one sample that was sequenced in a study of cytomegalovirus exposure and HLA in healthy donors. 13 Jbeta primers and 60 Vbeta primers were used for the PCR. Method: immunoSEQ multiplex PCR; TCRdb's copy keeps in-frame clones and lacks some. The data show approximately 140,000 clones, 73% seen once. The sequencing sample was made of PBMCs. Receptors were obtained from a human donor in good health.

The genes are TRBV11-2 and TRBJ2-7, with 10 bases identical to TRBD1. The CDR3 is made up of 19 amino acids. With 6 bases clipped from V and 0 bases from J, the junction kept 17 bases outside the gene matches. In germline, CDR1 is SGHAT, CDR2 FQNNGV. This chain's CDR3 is CASSPLRRGQGTLSYEQYF. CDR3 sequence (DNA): TGTGCCAGCAGTCCACTCCGAAGGGGACAGGGGACCCTCTCCTACGAGCAGTACTTC. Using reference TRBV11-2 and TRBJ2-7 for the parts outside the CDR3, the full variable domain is EAGVAQSPRYKIIEKRQSVAFWCNPISGHATLYWYQQILGQGPKLLIQFQNNGVVDDSQLPKDRFSAERLKGVDSTLKIQPAKLEDSAVYLCASSPLRRGQGTLSYEQYFGPGTRLTVT.

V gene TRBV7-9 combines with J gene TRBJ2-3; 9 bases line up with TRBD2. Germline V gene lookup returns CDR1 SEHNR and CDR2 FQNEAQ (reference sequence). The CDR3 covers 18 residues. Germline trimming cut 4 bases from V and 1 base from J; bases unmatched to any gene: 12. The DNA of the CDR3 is TGTGCCAGCAGCTACGTCCTGGGACTAGCAGCCCGCACAGATACGCAGTATTTT. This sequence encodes CASSYVLGLAARTDTQYF. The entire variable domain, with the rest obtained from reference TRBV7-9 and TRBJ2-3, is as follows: DTGVSQNPRHKITKRGQNVTFRCDPISEHNRLYWYRQTLGQGPEFLTYFQNEAQLEKSRLLSDRFSAERPKGSFSTLEIQRTEQGDSAMYLCASSYVLGLAARTDTQYFGPGTRLTVL.

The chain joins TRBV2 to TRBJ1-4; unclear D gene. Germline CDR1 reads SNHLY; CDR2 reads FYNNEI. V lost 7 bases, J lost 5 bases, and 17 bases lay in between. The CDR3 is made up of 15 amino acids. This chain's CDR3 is CASNPSPSQNEKLFF. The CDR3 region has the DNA TGTGCCAGCAATCCTAGTCCCTCTCAGAATGAAAAACTGTTTTTT.

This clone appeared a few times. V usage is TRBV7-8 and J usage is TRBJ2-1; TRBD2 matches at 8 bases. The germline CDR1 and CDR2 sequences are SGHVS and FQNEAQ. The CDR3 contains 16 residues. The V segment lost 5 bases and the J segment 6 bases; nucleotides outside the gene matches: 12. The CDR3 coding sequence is TGTGCCAGCAGCCCACCTCGACTAGCGAGGGGCAATGAGCAGTTCTTC. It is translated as CASSPPRLARGNEQFF.

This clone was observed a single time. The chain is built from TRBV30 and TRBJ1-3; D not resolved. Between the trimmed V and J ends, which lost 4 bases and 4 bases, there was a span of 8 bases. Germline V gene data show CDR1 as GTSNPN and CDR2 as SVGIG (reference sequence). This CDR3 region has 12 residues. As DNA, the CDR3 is TGTGCCTGGACCTCGGGGGGAAACACCATATATTTT. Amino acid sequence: CAWTSGGNTIYF.

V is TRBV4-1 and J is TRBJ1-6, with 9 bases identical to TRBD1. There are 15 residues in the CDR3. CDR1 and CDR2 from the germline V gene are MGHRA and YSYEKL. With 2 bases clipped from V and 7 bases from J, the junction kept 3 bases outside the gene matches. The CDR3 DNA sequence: TGCGCCAGCAGCCAAACGACAGGGGGAAATTCACCCCTCCACTTT. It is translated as CASSQTTGGNSPLHF.

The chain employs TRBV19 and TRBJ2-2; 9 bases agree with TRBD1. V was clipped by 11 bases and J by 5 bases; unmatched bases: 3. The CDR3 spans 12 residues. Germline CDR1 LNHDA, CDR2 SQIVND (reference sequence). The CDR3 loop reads CAVGTGTGELFF. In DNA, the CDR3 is TGTGCCGTCGGGACAGGGACCGGGGAGCTGTTTTTT.

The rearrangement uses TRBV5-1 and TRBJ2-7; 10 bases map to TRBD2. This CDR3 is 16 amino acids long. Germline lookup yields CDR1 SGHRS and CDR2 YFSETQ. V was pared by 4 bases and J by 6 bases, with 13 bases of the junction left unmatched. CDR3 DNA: TGCGCCAGCAGCCTGACTAGCGGGCAGGCGGGGATCGAGCAGTACTTC. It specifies CASSLTSGQAGIEQYF.

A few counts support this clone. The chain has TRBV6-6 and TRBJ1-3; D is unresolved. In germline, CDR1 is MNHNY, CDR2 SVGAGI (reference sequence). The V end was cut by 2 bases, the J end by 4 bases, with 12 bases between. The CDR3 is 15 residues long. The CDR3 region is CASSYKRSGGNTIYF. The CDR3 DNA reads TGTGCCAGCAGTTACAAACGCTCAGGCGGAAACACCATATATTTT.

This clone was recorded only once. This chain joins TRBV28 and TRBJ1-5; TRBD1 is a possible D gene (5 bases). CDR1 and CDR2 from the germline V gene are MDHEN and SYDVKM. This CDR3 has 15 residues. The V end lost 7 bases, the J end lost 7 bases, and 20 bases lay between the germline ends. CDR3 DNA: TGTGCCAGCATCCCGGGGGGGGGTCTAGGCCAGCCCCAGCATTTT. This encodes CASIPGGGLGQPQHF.

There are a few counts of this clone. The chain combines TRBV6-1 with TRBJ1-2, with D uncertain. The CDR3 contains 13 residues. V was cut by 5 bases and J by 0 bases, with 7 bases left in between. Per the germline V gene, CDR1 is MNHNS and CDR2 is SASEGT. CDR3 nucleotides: TGTGCCAGCAGTCCGACATCTAACTATGGCTACACCTTC. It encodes CASSPTSNYGYTF.

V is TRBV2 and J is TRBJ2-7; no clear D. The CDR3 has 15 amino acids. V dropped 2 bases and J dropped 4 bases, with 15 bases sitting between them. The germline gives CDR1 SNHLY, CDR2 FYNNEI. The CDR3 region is CASSESGVKVYEQYF. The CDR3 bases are TGTGCCAGCAGTGAATCGGGTGTGAAGGTTTACGAGCAGTACTTC.

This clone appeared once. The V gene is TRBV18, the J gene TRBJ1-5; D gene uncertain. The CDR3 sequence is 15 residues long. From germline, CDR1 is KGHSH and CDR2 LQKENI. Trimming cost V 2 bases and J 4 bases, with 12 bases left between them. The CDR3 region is CASSPGRRENQPQHF. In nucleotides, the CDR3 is TGTGCCAGCTCACCAGGTAGGAGGGAAAATCAGCCCCAGCATTTT.

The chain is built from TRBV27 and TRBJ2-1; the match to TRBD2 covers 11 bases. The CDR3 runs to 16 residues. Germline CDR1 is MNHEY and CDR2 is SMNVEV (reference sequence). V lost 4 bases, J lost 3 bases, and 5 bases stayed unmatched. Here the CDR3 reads CASSSAGTSGYNEQFF. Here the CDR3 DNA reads TGTGCCAGCAGTTCTGCCGGGACTAGCGGCTACAATGAGCAGTTCTTC.

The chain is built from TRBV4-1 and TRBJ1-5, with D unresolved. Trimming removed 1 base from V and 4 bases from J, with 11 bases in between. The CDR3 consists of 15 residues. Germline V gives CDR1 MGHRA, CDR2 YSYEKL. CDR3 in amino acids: CASSQVGGSNQPQHF. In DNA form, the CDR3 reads TGCGCCAGCAGCCAAGTAGGCGGGTCGAATCAGCCCCAGCATTTT.

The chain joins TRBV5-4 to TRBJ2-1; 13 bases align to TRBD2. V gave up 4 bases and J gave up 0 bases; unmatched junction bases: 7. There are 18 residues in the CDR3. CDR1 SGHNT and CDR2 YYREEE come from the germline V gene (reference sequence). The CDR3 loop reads CASSPLAGGFISYNEQFF. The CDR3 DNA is TGTGCCAGCAGCCCACTAGCGGGGGGGTTCATCTCCTACAATGAGCAGTTCTTC.

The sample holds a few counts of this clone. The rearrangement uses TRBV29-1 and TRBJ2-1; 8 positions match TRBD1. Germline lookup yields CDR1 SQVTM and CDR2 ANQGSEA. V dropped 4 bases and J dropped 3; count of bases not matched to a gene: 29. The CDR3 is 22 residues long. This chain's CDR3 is CSVAGDHPAGQGGGLVYNEQFF. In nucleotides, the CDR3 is TGCAGCGTTGCAGGAGACCACCCGGCCGGACAGGGAGGTGGACTTGTCTACAATGAGCAGTTCTTC.

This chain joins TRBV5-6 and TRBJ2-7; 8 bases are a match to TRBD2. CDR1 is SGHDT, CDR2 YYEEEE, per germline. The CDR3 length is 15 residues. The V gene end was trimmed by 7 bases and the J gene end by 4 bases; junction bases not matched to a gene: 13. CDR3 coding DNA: TGTGCCAGCTTCGCGAGGGGGACTAGGTTTTACGAGCAGTACTTC. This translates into CASFARGTRFYEQYF.

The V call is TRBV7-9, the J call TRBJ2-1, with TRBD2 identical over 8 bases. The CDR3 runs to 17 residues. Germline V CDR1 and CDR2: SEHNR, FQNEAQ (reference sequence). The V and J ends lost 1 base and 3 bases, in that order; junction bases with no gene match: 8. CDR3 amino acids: CASSLESRLAIYNEQFF. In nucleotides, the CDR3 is TGTGCCAGCAGCTTAGAGAGCAGACTAGCGATCTACAATGAGCAGTTCTTC.